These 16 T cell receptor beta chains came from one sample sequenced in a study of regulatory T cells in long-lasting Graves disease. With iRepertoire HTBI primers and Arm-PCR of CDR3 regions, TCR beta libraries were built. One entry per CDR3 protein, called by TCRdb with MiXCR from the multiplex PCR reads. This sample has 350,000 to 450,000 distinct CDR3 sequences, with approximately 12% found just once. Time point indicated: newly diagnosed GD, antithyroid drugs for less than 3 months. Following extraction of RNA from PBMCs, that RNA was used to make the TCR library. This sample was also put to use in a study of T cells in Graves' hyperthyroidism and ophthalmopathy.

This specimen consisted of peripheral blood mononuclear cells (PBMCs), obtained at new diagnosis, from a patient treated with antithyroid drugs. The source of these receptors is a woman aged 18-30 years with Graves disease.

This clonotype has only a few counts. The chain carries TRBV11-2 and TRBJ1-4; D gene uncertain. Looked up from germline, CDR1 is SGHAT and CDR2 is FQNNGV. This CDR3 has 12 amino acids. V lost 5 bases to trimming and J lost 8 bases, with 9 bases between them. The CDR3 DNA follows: TGTGCCAGCAGCCAGGACTCGGAAAAACTGTTTTTT. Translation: CASSQDSEKLFF.

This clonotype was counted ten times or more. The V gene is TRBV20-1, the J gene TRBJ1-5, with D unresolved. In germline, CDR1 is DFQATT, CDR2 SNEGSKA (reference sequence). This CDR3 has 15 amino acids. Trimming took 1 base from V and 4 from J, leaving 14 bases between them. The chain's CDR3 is CSARGRNAFNQPQHF. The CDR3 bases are TGCAGTGCTAGAGGCAGAAACGCTTTTAATCAGCCCCAGCATTTT.

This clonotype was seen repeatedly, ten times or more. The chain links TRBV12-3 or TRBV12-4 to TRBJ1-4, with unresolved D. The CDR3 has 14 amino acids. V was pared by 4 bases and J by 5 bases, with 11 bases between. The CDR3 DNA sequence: TGTGCCAGCAGTTATAGGTCACAAAATGAAAAACTGTTTTTT. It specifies CASSYRSQNEKLFF.

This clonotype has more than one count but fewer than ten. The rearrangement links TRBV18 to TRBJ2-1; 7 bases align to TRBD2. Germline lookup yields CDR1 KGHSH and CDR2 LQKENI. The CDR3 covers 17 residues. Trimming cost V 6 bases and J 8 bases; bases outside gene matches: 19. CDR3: CASSRLSAGAFKDEQFF. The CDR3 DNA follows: TGTGCCAGCTCTCGGCTGTCGGCGGGAGCGTTTAAAGATGAGCAGTTCTTC.

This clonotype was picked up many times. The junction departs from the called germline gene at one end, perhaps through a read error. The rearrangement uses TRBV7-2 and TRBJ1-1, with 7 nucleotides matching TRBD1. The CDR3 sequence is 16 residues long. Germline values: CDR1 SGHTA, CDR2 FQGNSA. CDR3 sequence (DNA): TGTGCCAGCAGCCATCCGGGACAGCCCATGAACATTGAAGCTTTCTTT. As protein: CASSHPGQPMNIEAFF.

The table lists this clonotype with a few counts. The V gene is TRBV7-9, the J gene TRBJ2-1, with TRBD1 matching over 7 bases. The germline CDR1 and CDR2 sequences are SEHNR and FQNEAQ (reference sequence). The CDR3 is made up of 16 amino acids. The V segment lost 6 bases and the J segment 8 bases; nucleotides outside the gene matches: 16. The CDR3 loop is CASRLKRGGRFDEQFF. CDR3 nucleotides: TGTGCCAGCAGGCTTAAGAGAGGGGGCAGATTCGATGAGCAGTTCTTC.

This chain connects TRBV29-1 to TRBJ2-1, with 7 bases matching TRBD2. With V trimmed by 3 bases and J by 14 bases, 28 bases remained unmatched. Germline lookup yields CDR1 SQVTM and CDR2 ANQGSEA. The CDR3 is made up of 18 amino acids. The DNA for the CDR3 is TGCAGCGTTGAGGATCCGGGGACTAACGTAGCAAGAGCAGACGGGGAGTTCTTC. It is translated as CSVEDPGTNVARADGEFF.

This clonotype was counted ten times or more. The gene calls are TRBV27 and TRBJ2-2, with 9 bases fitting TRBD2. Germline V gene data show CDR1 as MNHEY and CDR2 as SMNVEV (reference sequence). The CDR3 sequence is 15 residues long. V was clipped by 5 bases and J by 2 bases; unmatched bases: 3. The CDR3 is CASSTAGGNTGELFF. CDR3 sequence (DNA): TGTGCCAGCAGTACAGCGGGGGGAAACACCGGGGAGCTGTTTTTT.

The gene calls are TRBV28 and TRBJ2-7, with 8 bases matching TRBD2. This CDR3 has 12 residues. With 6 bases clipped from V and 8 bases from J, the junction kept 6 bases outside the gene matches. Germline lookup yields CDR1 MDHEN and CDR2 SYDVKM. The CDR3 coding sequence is TGTGCCAGCAGATCGACTAGCGACCAGCAGTACTTC. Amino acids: CASRSTSDQQYF.

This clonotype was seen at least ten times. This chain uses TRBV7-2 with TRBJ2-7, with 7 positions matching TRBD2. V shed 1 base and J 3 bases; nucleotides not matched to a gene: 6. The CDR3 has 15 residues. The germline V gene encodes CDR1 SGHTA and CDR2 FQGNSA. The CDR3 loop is CASSLGGSDGYEQYF. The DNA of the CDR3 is TGTGCCAGCAGCTTAGGCGGGAGTGATGGCTACGAGCAGTACTTC.

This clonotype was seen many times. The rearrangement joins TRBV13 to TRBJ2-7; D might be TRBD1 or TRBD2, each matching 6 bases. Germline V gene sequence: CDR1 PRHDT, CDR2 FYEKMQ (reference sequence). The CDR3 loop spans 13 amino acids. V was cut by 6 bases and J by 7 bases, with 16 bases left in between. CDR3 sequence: CASSFRGHPEQYV. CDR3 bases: TGTGCCAGCAGTTTCCGGGGGCACCCAGAGCAGTACGTC.

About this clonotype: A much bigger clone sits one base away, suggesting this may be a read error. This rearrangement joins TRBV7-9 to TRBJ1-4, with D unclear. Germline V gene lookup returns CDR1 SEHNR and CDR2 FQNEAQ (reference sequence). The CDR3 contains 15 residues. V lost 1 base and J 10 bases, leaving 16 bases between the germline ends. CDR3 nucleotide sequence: TGTGCCAGCAGCTTAGTGCAGAGCACGCGGGGAAAACTGTTTTTT. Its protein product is CASSLVQSTRGKLFF. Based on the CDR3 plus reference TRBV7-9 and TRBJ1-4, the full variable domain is DTGVSQNPRHKITKRGQNVTFRCDPISEHNRLYWYRQTLGQGPEFLTYFQNEAQLEKSRLLSDRFSAERPKGSFSTLEIQRTEQGDSAMYLCASSLVQSTRGKLFFGSGTQLSVL.

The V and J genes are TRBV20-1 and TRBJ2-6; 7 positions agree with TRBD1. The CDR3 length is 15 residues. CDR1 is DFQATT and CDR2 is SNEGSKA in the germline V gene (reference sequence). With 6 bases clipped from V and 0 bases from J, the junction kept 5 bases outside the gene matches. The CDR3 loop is CSAAGGFSGANVLTF. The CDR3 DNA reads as TGCAGTGCGGCAGGGGGTTTCTCTGGGGCCAACGTCCTGACTTTC.

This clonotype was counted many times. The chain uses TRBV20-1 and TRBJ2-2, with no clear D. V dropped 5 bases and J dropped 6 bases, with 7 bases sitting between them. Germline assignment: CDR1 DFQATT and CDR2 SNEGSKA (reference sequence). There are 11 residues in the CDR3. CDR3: CSAVKSGELFF. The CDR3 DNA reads TGCAGTGCTGTTAAGTCCGGGGAGCTGTTTTTT.

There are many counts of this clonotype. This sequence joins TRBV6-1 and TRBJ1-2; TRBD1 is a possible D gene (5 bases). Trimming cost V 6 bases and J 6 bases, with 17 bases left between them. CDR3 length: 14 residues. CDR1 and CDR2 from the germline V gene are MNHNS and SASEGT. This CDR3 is CASSPLGGENGYTF. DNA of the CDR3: TGTGCCAGCAGCCCTCTCGGGGGAGAAAATGGCTACACCTTC.

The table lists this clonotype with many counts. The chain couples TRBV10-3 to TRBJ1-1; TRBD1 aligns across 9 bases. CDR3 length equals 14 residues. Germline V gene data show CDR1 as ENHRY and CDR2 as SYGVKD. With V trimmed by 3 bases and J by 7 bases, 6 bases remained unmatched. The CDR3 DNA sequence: TGTGCCATCAGTGACGGGGACAGGGTGCGTGAAGCTTTCTTT. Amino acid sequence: CAISDGDRVREAFF.